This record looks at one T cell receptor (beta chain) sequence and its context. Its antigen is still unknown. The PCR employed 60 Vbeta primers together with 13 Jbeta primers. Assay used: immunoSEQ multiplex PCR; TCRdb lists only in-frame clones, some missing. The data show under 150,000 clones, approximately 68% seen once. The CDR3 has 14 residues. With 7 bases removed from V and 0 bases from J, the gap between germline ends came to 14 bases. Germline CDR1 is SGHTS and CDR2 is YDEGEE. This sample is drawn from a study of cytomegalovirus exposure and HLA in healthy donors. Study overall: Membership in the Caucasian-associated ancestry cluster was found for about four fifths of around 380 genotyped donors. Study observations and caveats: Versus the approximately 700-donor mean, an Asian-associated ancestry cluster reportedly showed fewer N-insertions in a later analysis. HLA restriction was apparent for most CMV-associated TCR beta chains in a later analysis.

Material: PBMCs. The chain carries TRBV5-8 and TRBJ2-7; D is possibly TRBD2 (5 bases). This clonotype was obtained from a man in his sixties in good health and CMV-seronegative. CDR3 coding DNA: TGTGCCAGCGTCTTAGCTGACTACTCCTACGAGCAGTACTTC. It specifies CASVLADYSYEQYF. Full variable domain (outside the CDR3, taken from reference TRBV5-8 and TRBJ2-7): EAGVTQSPTHLIKTRGQQATLRCSPISGHTSVYWYQQALGLGLQFLLWYDEGEERNRGNFPPRFSGRQFPNYSSELNVNALELEDSALYLCASVLADYSYEQYFGPGTRLTVT.